The present T cell receptor beta chain was sequenced within a study of cytomegalovirus exposure and HLA in healthy donors. This clone was counted a single time. Use of 60 Vbeta and 13 Jbeta primers characterized the PCR. TCRdb keeps only in-frame clones here, not all; method: immunoSEQ multiplex PCR. In the table there are tens of thousands of clones, roughly 85% of which are singletons. This receptor was taken from a female donor in good health and CMV-seronegative. The sequencing sample was made of PBMCs.

CDR3 loop: CASSLFPSDRQYEQYF. The CDR3 DNA reads as TGTGCCAGCAGTTTATTCCCCTCTGACAGGCAATACGAGCAGTACTTC. The V call is TRBV27, the J call TRBJ2-7; D perhaps matches TRBD1 (6 bases). Germline CDR1 is MNHEY and CDR2 is SMNVEV (reference sequence). The V end lost 1 base, the J end lost 4 bases, and 17 bases lay between the germline ends. The CDR3 has 16 amino acids.